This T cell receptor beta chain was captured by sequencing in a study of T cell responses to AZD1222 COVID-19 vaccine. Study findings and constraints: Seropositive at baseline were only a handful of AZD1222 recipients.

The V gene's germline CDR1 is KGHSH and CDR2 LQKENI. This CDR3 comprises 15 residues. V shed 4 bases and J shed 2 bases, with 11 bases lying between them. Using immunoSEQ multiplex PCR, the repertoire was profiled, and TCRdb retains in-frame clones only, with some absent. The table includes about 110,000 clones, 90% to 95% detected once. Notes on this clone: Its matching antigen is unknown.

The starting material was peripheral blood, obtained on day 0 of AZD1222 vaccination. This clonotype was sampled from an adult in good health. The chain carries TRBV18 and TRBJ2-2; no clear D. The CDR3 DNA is TGTGCCAGCTCACATCGGAACCATAACACCGGGGAGCTGTTTTTT. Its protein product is CASSHRNHNTGELFF.